A selection of T cell receptor beta chains follows, all from one sample in a study of blood T cells in healthy people across ages. MiXCR, applied by TCRdb to the 5' RACE reads, yields one record per CDR3 protein. The repertoire has 1.4 million or so distinct CDR3 sequences, approximately 39% of them found once; the top ten carry less than 5%. Sample: blood. These TCRs come from a woman under 30 in good health. Both conserved end residues are trimmed from each CDR3. Each record gives: V gene, J gene, CDR3 protein.

>TRBV27|TRBJ2-3
ASSWGGGGPPPDTQY
>TRBV4-1|TRBJ2-6
ASSLGQAFSSGANVLT
>TRBV7-2|TRBJ2-7
ASSLARRGLEQY
>TRBV9|TRBJ2-1
ASSVEGQGHNEQF
>TRBV20-1|TRBJ2-6
SASDPGGAGANVLT
>TRBV6-1|-
ASSEYVGESYNEQY
>TRBV4-1|TRBJ2-3
ASSPSSGGLIDMQY
>TRBV12-3/TRBV12-4|TRBJ2-1
ASSWGAYYNEQF
>TRBV14|TRBJ1-2
ASSRGEDRDLYGYT
>TRBV25-1|TRBJ2-3
ASSEYPGGSGTFIDTQY
>TRBV24-1|TRBJ1-2
ATLLDGRYGYT
>TRBV7-6|TRBJ2-7
ASSLLGYGMSYNEQY
>TRBV12-3/TRBV12-4|TRBJ2-7
ASKRTSGGSSYEQY
>TRBV7-2|TRBJ2-2
ASLALVTSGRSRLF
>TRBV4-1|TRBJ2-5
ASSQDREVQETQY
>TRBV9|TRBJ1-5
ASPMTGVSQPQH
>TRBV20-1|TRBJ2-1
SARDYHEQF
>TRBV7-2|TRBJ1-1
ASSPVSREAF
>TRBV5-1|TRBJ1-3
ASSLGTASSGNTIY
>TRBV28|TRBJ2-3
ASSLPFYRSGGTDTQY
>TRBV4-2|TRBJ2-2
ASSYGTDNTGELF
>TRBV6-5|TRBJ1-3
ASSRGTFGNTIY
>TRBV14|TRBJ1-4
ASSRSPMDEKLF
>TRBV20-1|TRBJ1-5
SARYSGTTNQPQH